Below, 19 T cell receptor beta chains from the same sample are listed, as sequenced in a study of CD8 T cells in Susac syndrome. Roughly 0.45 to 1 ug RNA was reverse transcribed with random hexamers. Each CDR3 protein gets one entry after TCRdb re-called the immunoSEQ multiplex PCR reads with MiXCR. Of approximately 130,000 distinct CDR3 sequences in the sample, approximately 89% were seen once. The source material was CD8+ T cells from PBMCs. The source is a human donor with multiple sclerosis.

V gene TRBV27 combines with J gene TRBJ2-7; no definite D call. Looked up from germline, CDR1 is MNHEY and CDR2 is SMNVEV (reference sequence). The V end lost 3 bases, the J end lost 6 bases, and 12 bases lay between the germline ends. CDR3 length: 13 amino acids. The CDR3 sequence is CASSFADSSEQYF. DNA for the CDR3: TGTGCCAGCAGTTTTGCGGATTCGTCCGAGCAGTACTTC.

The chain links TRBV20-1 to TRBJ2-1; 7 bases are shared with TRBD2. V shed 5 bases, J shed 2 bases, and the junction held 9 bases outside the gene matches. This CDR3 has 15 amino acids. Germline loops: CDR1 DFQATT, CDR2 SNEGSKA (reference sequence). The CDR3 nucleotides are TGCAGTGCTTACCCCACTAGCGAGGCCTACAATGAGCAGTTCTTC. Residues: CSAYPTSEAYNEQFF.

This clonotype has more than one count but fewer than ten. The rearrangement links TRBV2 to TRBJ2-5; 7 bases align to TRBD2. CDR1 is SNHLY and CDR2 is FYNNEI in the germline V gene. The CDR3 is made up of 15 amino acids. V trimming: 4 bases; J trimming: 5 bases; junction bases outside the gene matches: 10. The CDR3 here is CASSGSGGSGETQYF. The CDR3 DNA is TGTGCCAGCAGTGGATCGGGGGGATCGGGTGAGACCCAGTACTTC.

This clonotype was seen once. The chain recombines TRBV7-9 with TRBJ2-5; a possible D gene is TRBD2 (5 bases). There are 13 residues in the CDR3. With 5 bases removed from V and 1 base from J, the gap between germline ends came to 8 bases. Germline V gives CDR1 SEHNR, CDR2 FQNEAQ (reference sequence). The CDR3 DNA reads TGTGCCAGCAGCCCTACTAGCCAAGAGACCCAGTACTTC. Translation gives CASSPTSQETQYF.

V gene TRBV11-1 combines with J gene TRBJ2-1; either TRBD1 or TRBD2 may supply D (5 bases each). The V and J ends lost 5 bases and 0 bases respectively, with 26 bases between them. The CDR3 covers 20 residues. CDR1 is SGHAT, CDR2 FQDESV, per germline (reference sequence). The CDR3 nucleotides read TGTGCCAGCAGCGGATTAAGACCCGCTGAGCCTGGGGGCTCCTACAATGAGCAGTTCTTC. Translation gives CASSGLRPAEPGGSYNEQFF.

V is TRBV19 and J is TRBJ2-1; 10 bases match TRBD2. This CDR3 is 16 amino acids long. The trim removed 3 bases at V and 4 bases at J, leaving 6 bases unmatched. The germline CDR1 and CDR2 sequences are LNHDA and SQIVND (reference sequence). CDR3 DNA: TGTGCCAGTAGTATCCCCGGACTAGCGGAATACAATGAGCAGTTCTTC. Its translation: CASSIPGLAEYNEQFF.

Points on this clonotype: Compared with germline, one end of the junction differs, possibly owing to a read error. The chain couples TRBV5-4 to TRBJ1-1; D is perhaps TRBD1 (6 bases). The CDR3 runs to 13 residues. Germline lookup yields CDR1 SGHNT and CDR2 YYREEE (reference sequence). The CDR3, as DNA: TGTGCCAGCAGCCTTACAGGGAACACTGAAGTTTTCTTT. Translated: CASSLTGNTEVFF. The whole variable domain, filled in from reference TRBV5-4 and TRBJ1-1, reads ETGVTQSPTHLIKTRGQQVTLRCSSQSGHNTVSWYQQALGQGPQFIFQYYREEENGRGNFPPRFSGLQFPNYSSELNVNALELDDSALYLCASSLTGNTEVFFGQGTRLTVV.

The chain uses TRBV27 and TRBJ2-1; 9 nucleotides align to TRBD1. V lost 3 bases to trimming and J lost 1 base; unmatched junction nucleotides: 10. Germline assignment: CDR1 MNHEY and CDR2 SMNVEV (reference sequence). The CDR3 extends over 18 amino acids. In nucleotides, the CDR3 is TGTGCCAGCAGTTTCGTAGGGACAGGGTCGACGTCCTACAATGAGCAGTTCTTC. It is translated as CASSFVGTGSTSYNEQFF.

The chain recombines TRBV7-9 with TRBJ2-7, with D possibly TRBD1 on 5 matching bases. Germline CDR1 is SEHNR and CDR2 is FQNEAQ (reference sequence). The V end lost 7 bases, the J end lost 2 bases, and 9 bases lay between the germline ends. The CDR3 runs to 12 residues. The CDR3 spells CASNDRTYEQYF. The CDR3 nucleotides are TGTGCCAGCAACGACAGAACCTACGAGCAGTACTTC.

The J gene is TRBJ2-3, the V gene TRBV14; no firm D call. V was trimmed by 0 bases and J by 2 bases, leaving 15 bases between them. Germline-derived CDR1 and CDR2 are SGHDN and FVKESK. This CDR3 contains 17 residues. CDR3 nucleotide sequence: TGTGCCAGCAGCCAAGAGTTCGGAGAATCTTTCACAGATACGCAGTATTTT. Translation: CASSQEFGESFTDTQYF.

The CDR3 bases are TGTGCCAGCAGCGTAGTCGACACAGATACGCAGTATTTT. Protein product: CASSVVDTDTQYF. V gene TRBV9 combines with J gene TRBJ2-3; D is unclear. Germline CDR1 is SGDLS and CDR2 is YYNGEE. The V end was cut by 0 bases, the J end by 2 bases, with 4 bases between. The CDR3 totals 13 residues. Combining the CDR3 with reference TRBV9 and TRBJ2-3 gives the whole variable domain DSGVTQTPKHLITATGQRVTLRCSPRSGDLSVYWYQQSLDQGLQFLIQYYNGEERAKGNILERFSAQQFPDLHSELNLSSLELGDSALYFCASSVVDTDTQYFGPGTRLTVL.

The sample holds one count of this clonotype. The chain uses TRBV12-3 or TRBV12-4 and TRBJ1-2; D remains ambiguous. There are 15 residues in the CDR3. With 1 base removed from V and 0 bases from J, the gap between germline ends came to 9 bases. DNA of the CDR3: TGTGCCAGCAGTTTAGACGGAGGCGCTAACTATGGCTACACCTTC. It encodes CASSLDGGANYGYTF.

The chain links TRBV7-2 to TRBJ2-2; D is unresolved. From germline, CDR1 is SGHTA and CDR2 FQGNSA. V dropped 2 bases and J dropped 4 bases, with 11 bases sitting between them. CDR3 length: 15 residues. The CDR3 loop is CASSLIPTSTGELFF. CDR3 nucleotides: TGTGCCAGCAGCTTAATTCCCACATCCACCGGGGAGCTGTTTTTT.

The chain joins TRBV20-1 to TRBJ2-5, with D uncertain. The ends were cut back, 0 bases at V and 3 bases at J, with 8 bases in the middle. The CDR3 runs 13 residues. Germline-derived CDR1 and CDR2 are DFQATT and SNEGSKA (reference sequence). In nucleotides, the CDR3 is TGCAGTGCTAGAGAGGTGGCAGAAGAGACCCAGTACTTC. It yields the protein CSAREVAEETQYF.

This sequence joins TRBV20-1 and TRBJ2-2; 12 bases fit TRBD2. V shed 6 bases, J shed 4 bases, and the junction held 6 bases outside the gene matches. The V gene's germline CDR1 is DFQATT and CDR2 SNEGSKA (reference sequence). The CDR3 runs 15 residues. CDR3 sequence reads: CSATLAGGPTGELFF. DNA of the CDR3: TGCAGTGCCACACTAGCGGGAGGCCCCACCGGGGAGCTGTTTTTT.

The chain joins TRBV19 to TRBJ1-2; D is undetermined. Trimming took 2 bases from V and 2 from J, leaving 24 bases between them. The CDR3 loop spans 19 amino acids. The germline V gene has CDR1 LNHDA and CDR2 SQIVND (reference sequence). In DNA, the CDR3 is TGTGCCAGTAGTATACTGCTGGTTGCAGGACGGACGAAAAACTATGGCTACACCTTC. This sequence encodes CASSILLVAGRTKNYGYTF.

The chain has TRBV5-1 and TRBJ2-7; TRBD1 is a possible D gene (5 bases). V gave up 7 bases and J gave up 2 bases, with 13 bases separating them. Germline CDR1 reads SGHRS; CDR2 reads YFSETQ. CDR3 length: 13 amino acids. The CDR3 DNA follows: TGCGCCAGCGGGAACGACAGAACCTACGAGCAGTACTTC. Protein sequence: CASGNDRTYEQYF. Full variable domain (missing parts from reference TRBV5-1 and TRBJ2-7): KAGVTQTPRYLIKTRGQQVTLSCSPISGHRSVSWYQQTPGQGLQFLFEYFSETQRNKGNFPGRFSGRQFSNSRSEMNVSTLELGDSALYLCASGNDRTYEQYFGPGTRLTVT.

This clonotype occurred once. The chain joins TRBV9 to TRBJ2-3, with TRBD2 matching over 8 bases. V lost 7 bases to trimming and J lost 0 bases; unmatched junction nucleotides: 7. CDR1 and CDR2 (germline): SGDLS, YYNGEE. CDR3 length: 15 residues. The CDR3 bases are TGTGCCAGCGGGAGACCTAGCGGGAGCACAGATACGCAGTATTTT. This encodes CASGRPSGSTDTQYF.

This clonotype was seen a single time. This chain uses TRBV28 with TRBJ2-3; TRBD2 matches at 11 bases. The CDR3 spans 15 residues. Germline lookup yields CDR1 MDHEN and CDR2 SYDVKM. With 6 bases clipped from V and 4 bases from J, the junction kept 6 bases outside the gene matches. The DNA for the CDR3 is TGTGCCAGCAGGTTAGCGGGAGGGCGGGCAGATACGCAGTATTTT. Its protein product is CASRLAGGRADTQYF.